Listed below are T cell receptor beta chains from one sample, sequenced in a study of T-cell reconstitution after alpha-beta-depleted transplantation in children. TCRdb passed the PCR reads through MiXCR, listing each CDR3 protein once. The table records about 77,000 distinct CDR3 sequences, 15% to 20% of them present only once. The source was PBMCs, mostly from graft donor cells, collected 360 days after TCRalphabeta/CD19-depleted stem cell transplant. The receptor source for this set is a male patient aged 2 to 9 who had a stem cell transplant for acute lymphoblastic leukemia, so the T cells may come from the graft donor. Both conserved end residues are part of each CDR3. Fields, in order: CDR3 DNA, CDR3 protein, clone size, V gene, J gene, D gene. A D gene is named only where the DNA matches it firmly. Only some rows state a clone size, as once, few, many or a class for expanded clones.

CDR3 DNA: TGCGCCAGCAGCCGACTCGGGGGAACTAATGAAAAACTGTTTTTT
CDR3 protein: CASSRLGGTNEKLFF
clone size: NA
V gene: TRBV5-1
J gene: TRBJ1-4
D gene: NA

CDR3 DNA: TGTGCCTGGAAGGGCAGGGGGGATCAGCCCCAGCATTTT
CDR3 protein: CAWKGRGDQPQHF
clone size: few
V gene: TRBV30
J gene: TRBJ1-5
D gene: TRBD1

CDR3 DNA: TGTGCCAGCAGCTTGGTGACTAGCGGGAGCCGTGAGCAGTTCTTC
CDR3 protein: CASSLVTSGSREQFF
clone size: few
V gene: TRBV7-2
J gene: TRBJ2-1
D gene: TRBD2

CDR3 DNA: TGCAGCGTTGGCAGGGAGAGGAACAATGAGCAGTTCTTC
CDR3 protein: CSVGRERNNEQFF
clone size: many
V gene: TRBV29-1
J gene: TRBJ2-1
D gene: NA

CDR3 DNA: TGTGCCAGCAGTCTCCATCTAGCGGATCCCTACAATGAGCAGTTCTTC
CDR3 protein: CASSLHLADPYNEQFF
clone size: NA
V gene: TRBV12-3/TRBV12-4
J gene: TRBJ2-1
D gene: TRBD2

CDR3 DNA: TGTGCCAGCAGTTCACGACTTGATCAGCCCCAGCATTTT
CDR3 protein: CASSSRLDQPQHF
clone size: many
V gene: TRBV6-5
J gene: TRBJ1-5
D gene: NA

CDR3 DNA: TGTGCCAGCGGGGAGCGAGACAATGAGCAGTTCTTC
CDR3 protein: CASGERDNEQFF
clone size: once
V gene: TRBV11-3
J gene: TRBJ2-1
D gene: NA

CDR3 DNA: TGTGCCAGCAGTGGAGTTACTCAGAGCTCCTACAATGAGCAGTTCTTC
CDR3 protein: CASSGVTQSSYNEQFF
clone size: few
V gene: TRBV25-1
J gene: TRBJ2-1
D gene: NA

CDR3 DNA: TGTGCCAGCTCACCCCGTAAACGAGAGACCCAGTACTTC
CDR3 protein: CASSPRKRETQYF
clone size: NA
V gene: TRBV18
J gene: TRBJ2-5
D gene: NA

CDR3 DNA: TGTGCCAGCAGAAAAGGACAGGGGCGATCCGGGGAGCTGTTTTTT
CDR3 protein: CASRKGQGRSGELFF
clone size: NA
V gene: TRBV12-3/TRBV12-4
J gene: TRBJ2-2
D gene: TRBD1

CDR3 DNA: TGTGCCAGCAGTTTAGCAAAAAACAGGTCCCCCTACAATGAGCAGTTCTTC
CDR3 protein: CASSLAKNRSPYNEQFF
clone size: NA
V gene: TRBV28
J gene: TRBJ2-1
D gene: NA

CDR3 DNA: TGTGCCAGCAGCTTGCTGGCCTTAGCCAAAAACATTCAGTACTTC
CDR3 protein: CASSLLALAKNIQYF
clone size: NA
V gene: TRBV5-8
J gene: TRBJ2-4
D gene: NA

CDR3 DNA: TGTGCCAGCAGTCCGCTACAGGGCCGGTATGGCTACACCTTC
CDR3 protein: CASSPLQGRYGYTF
clone size: few
V gene: TRBV12-3/TRBV12-4
J gene: TRBJ1-2
D gene: NA

CDR3 DNA: TGTGCCAGCAACTCCTACAGGGGGGAAGAGACCCAGTACTTC
CDR3 protein: CASNSYRGEETQYF
clone size: NA
V gene: TRBV6-1
J gene: TRBJ2-5
D gene: TRBD1

CDR3 DNA: TGTGCCAGCAGTGACCCTCAACTAGCGGGGAGGAGGAGCGATGAGCAGTTCTTC
CDR3 protein: CASSDPQLAGRRSDEQFF
clone size: NA
V gene: TRBV6-4
J gene: TRBJ2-1
D gene: TRBD2

CDR3 DNA: TGTGCCAGCAGCTTAGGGACCCACCCCAATGAGCAGTTCTTC
CDR3 protein: CASSLGTHPNEQFF
clone size: few
V gene: TRBV7-9
J gene: TRBJ2-1
D gene: NA

CDR3 DNA: TGTGCCAGCAGTTACTCGGACCCCGCCAATGAAGCTTTCTTT
CDR3 protein: CASSYSDPANEAFF
clone size: NA
V gene: TRBV6-5
J gene: TRBJ1-1
D gene: NA

CDR3 DNA: TGTGCCAGCAGCTCGAGGACTAGGCAAGAGACCCAGTACTTC
CDR3 protein: CASSSRTRQETQYF
clone size: few
V gene: TRBV11-3
J gene: TRBJ2-5
D gene: TRBD2

CDR3 DNA: TGTGCCACCGGAGGACTCGCCTTCTACAATGAGCAGTTCTTC
CDR3 protein: CATGGLAFYNEQFF
clone size: few
V gene: TRBV25-1
J gene: TRBJ2-1
D gene: NA

CDR3 DNA: TGTGCCAGCAGTTTATTGGTAGCCCTCACCGGGGAGCTGTTTTTT
CDR3 protein: CASSLLVALTGELFF
clone size: many
V gene: TRBV12-3/TRBV12-4
J gene: TRBJ2-2
D gene: NA

CDR3 DNA: TGTGCCAGCAGCTTCGGGGCAACCTATGGCTACACCTTC
CDR3 protein: CASSFGATYGYTF
clone size: few
V gene: TRBV6-5
J gene: TRBJ1-2
D gene: NA

CDR3 DNA: TGCAGTGCCCAGGACAGGGTCCGGAAAACAGATACGCAGTATTTT
CDR3 protein: CSAQDRVRKTDTQYF
clone size: few
V gene: TRBV20-1
J gene: TRBJ2-3
D gene: TRBD1

CDR3 DNA: TGTGCCAGCAGCTTGTCGGTGGGGGTCCCCTACGAGCAGTACTTC
CDR3 protein: CASSLSVGVPYEQYF
clone size: NA
V gene: TRBV5-6
J gene: TRBJ2-7
D gene: NA

CDR3 DNA: TGCGCCAGCAGCCCAGGACTAGCGGCCTTCCCAGATACGCAGTATTTT
CDR3 protein: CASSPGLAAFPDTQYF
clone size: NA
V gene: TRBV5-1
J gene: TRBJ2-3
D gene: TRBD2

CDR3 DNA: TGTGCCAGCAGCTCCAACATGAACACTGAAGCTTTCTTT
CDR3 protein: CASSSNMNTEAFF
clone size: many
V gene: TRBV11-2
J gene: TRBJ1-1
D gene: NA

CDR3 DNA: TGTGCCAGCTCGTACAGGTTGAACACCATATATTTT
CDR3 protein: CASSYRLNTIYF
clone size: NA
V gene: TRBV21-1
J gene: TRBJ1-3
D gene: NA

CDR3 DNA: TGTGCCAGCAGTTCCTCCTACAGGGCCCAAGAGACCCAGTACTTC
CDR3 protein: CASSSSYRAQETQYF
clone size: many
V gene: TRBV12-3/TRBV12-4
J gene: TRBJ2-5
D gene: NA

CDR3 DNA: TGTGCCATCAGTGAGCCGCTACACGGCTCCGAGCAGTACTTC
CDR3 protein: CAISEPLHGSEQYF
clone size: NA
V gene: TRBV10-3
J gene: TRBJ2-7
D gene: NA

CDR3 DNA: TGTGCCAGTAGGATTAGGGCAGGGTGGGACAATGAGCAGTTCTTC
CDR3 protein: CASRIRAGWDNEQFF
clone size: NA
V gene: TRBV19
J gene: TRBJ2-1
D gene: NA

CDR3 DNA: TGCGCCAGCAGCTTGGCCCCCGGATACGAGACCCAGTACTTC
CDR3 protein: CASSLAPGYETQYF
clone size: many
V gene: TRBV5-1
J gene: TRBJ2-5
D gene: NA

CDR3 DNA: TGTGCCAGCAGCTTAGCGATTAGCGGGAGCGCAGATACGCAGTATTTT
CDR3 protein: CASSLAISGSADTQYF
clone size: NA
V gene: TRBV7-9
J gene: TRBJ2-3
D gene: TRBD2

CDR3 DNA: TGTGCCAGCAGTGATTGGGACCCCGATGTTGGGCTCCTTTACGAGCAGTACTTC
CDR3 protein: CASSDWDPDVGLLYEQYF
clone size: NA
V gene: TRBV6-1
J gene: TRBJ2-7
D gene: NA

CDR3 DNA: TGTGCCAGCAGTCCCCTTCGGGGACAGGGGTCCCTCTCCTACAATGAGCAGTTCTTC
CDR3 protein: CASSPLRGQGSLSYNEQFF
clone size: few
V gene: TRBV27
J gene: TRBJ2-1
D gene: TRBD1

CDR3 DNA: TGCGCCAGCAGCTTCGGGACTAGCGGGAGATTGGAGACCCAGTACTTC
CDR3 protein: CASSFGTSGRLETQYF
clone size: many
V gene: TRBV5-1
J gene: TRBJ2-5
D gene: TRBD2

CDR3 DNA: TGTGCCAGCAGCACGGGACAGAAAAACATTCAGTACTTC
CDR3 protein: CASSTGQKNIQYF
clone size: NA
V gene: TRBV12-3/TRBV12-4
J gene: TRBJ2-4
D gene: TRBD1

CDR3 DNA: TGTGCCAGCAGCTTAGGGTACAGGGGCGATGAGCAGTTCTTC
CDR3 protein: CASSLGYRGDEQFF
clone size: many
V gene: TRBV11-2
J gene: TRBJ2-1
D gene: TRBD1

CDR3 DNA: TGTGCCAGCAGCCTTCGACTAGCGGGAGGGCGGGTAGCGGGCACAGATACGCAGTATTTT
CDR3 protein: CASSLRLAGGRVAGTDTQYF
clone size: few
V gene: TRBV4-2
J gene: TRBJ2-3
D gene: TRBD2

CDR3 DNA: TGCAGTGCGACTAGCGGGAGGGTCCCTAGAGAGACCCAGTACTTC
CDR3 protein: CSATSGRVPRETQYF
clone size: few
V gene: TRBV20-1
J gene: TRBJ2-5
D gene: TRBD2

CDR3 DNA: TGTGCCAGCAGCGACGGGACGGTGGATGAAAAACTGTTTTTT
CDR3 protein: CASSDGTVDEKLFF
clone size: many
V gene: TRBV12-3/TRBV12-4
J gene: TRBJ1-4
D gene: NA

CDR3 DNA: TGCAGCGCCCAATCCGGGACATTCTCCTACGAGCAGTACTTC
CDR3 protein: CSAQSGTFSYEQYF
clone size: NA
V gene: TRBV29-1
J gene: TRBJ2-7
D gene: NA

CDR3 DNA: TGTGCCAGCAGCGTCCGACTAGCGGGACGACCCGTAACAAATGAGCAGTTCTTC
CDR3 protein: CASSVRLAGRPVTNEQFF
clone size: few
V gene: TRBV9
J gene: TRBJ2-1
D gene: TRBD2

CDR3 DNA: TGCGCCAGCAGCAACGGACTAGCGGGAGATTACGGGGAGCTGTTTTTT
CDR3 protein: CASSNGLAGDYGELFF
clone size: NA
V gene: TRBV5-1
J gene: TRBJ2-2
D gene: TRBD2

CDR3 DNA: TGTGCCAGCAGCCTGGGGATTTTGGTTACGGGACAGCCCCAGCATTTT
CDR3 protein: CASSLGILVTGQPQHF
clone size: NA
V gene: TRBV6-1
J gene: TRBJ1-5
D gene: NA

CDR3 DNA: TGTGCCAGCAGCCAAGATAGAACTAATGAAAAACTGTTTTTT
CDR3 protein: CASSQDRTNEKLFF
clone size: NA
V gene: TRBV4-2
J gene: TRBJ1-4
D gene: NA

CDR3 DNA: TGTGCCAGCAGTTTCCTTGTGGGTCGTAATCAGCCCCAGCATTTT
CDR3 protein: CASSFLVGRNQPQHF
clone size: many
V gene: TRBV12-3/TRBV12-4
J gene: TRBJ1-5
D gene: NA

CDR3 DNA: TGTGCCAGCAGTCCCCCGGCTAGCGGGAGACAGGGCTACGAGCAGTACTTC
CDR3 protein: CASSPPASGRQGYEQYF
clone size: many
V gene: TRBV12-3/TRBV12-4
J gene: TRBJ2-7
D gene: TRBD2

CDR3 DNA: TGCGCCAGCTGGAGAGGGACCTACGAGCAGTACTTC
CDR3 protein: CASWRGTYEQYF
clone size: NA
V gene: TRBV10-2
J gene: TRBJ2-7
D gene: NA

CDR3 DNA: TGTGCCAGCAGTTACTCGACGCCGCGAAAACTGTTTTTT
CDR3 protein: CASSYSTPRKLFF
clone size: NA
V gene: TRBV6-5
J gene: TRBJ1-4
D gene: NA

CDR3 DNA: TGCGCCAGCAGCTTACAGTCTAGCACAGATACGCAGTATTTT
CDR3 protein: CASSLQSSTDTQYF
clone size: few
V gene: TRBV5-1
J gene: TRBJ2-3
D gene: NA

CDR3 DNA: TGTGCCAGCAGCGAGAGGCCCTCTGGGGCCAACGTCCTGACTTTC
CDR3 protein: CASSERPSGANVLTF
clone size: many
V gene: TRBV7-6
J gene: TRBJ2-6
D gene: NA

CDR3 DNA: TGTGCCAGCAGCTCACGGTGGCTAGCGGGTGTATATACAGATACGCAGTATTTT
CDR3 protein: CASSSRWLAGVYTDTQYF
clone size: few
V gene: TRBV12-3/TRBV12-4
J gene: TRBJ2-3
D gene: TRBD2

CDR3 DNA: TGTGCCAGCTCACCCTTCGGGACAGGAGACATGACCGGGGAGCTGTTTTTT
CDR3 protein: CASSPFGTGDMTGELFF
clone size: medium-sized
V gene: TRBV18
J gene: TRBJ2-2
D gene: TRBD1

CDR3 DNA: TGTGCCAGCAGCCAAGATGAGCGGTCCTACAATGAGCAGTTCTTC
CDR3 protein: CASSQDERSYNEQFF
clone size: once
V gene: TRBV3-1
J gene: TRBJ2-1
D gene: NA

CDR3 DNA: TGCAGCGTTGAAGAGTGGGGAGAGACCCAGTACTTC
CDR3 protein: CSVEEWGETQYF
clone size: many
V gene: TRBV29-1
J gene: TRBJ2-5
D gene: NA

CDR3 DNA: TGTGCCAGCAGCCGACTAGCGGGAGGGCCTCCCTACGAGCAGTACTTC
CDR3 protein: CASSRLAGGPPYEQYF
clone size: NA
V gene: TRBV3-1
J gene: TRBJ2-7
D gene: TRBD2